The rows below give T cell receptor beta chains drawn from one sample of a study of cytomegalovirus exposure and HLA in healthy donors. Measured with immunoSEQ multiplex PCR; TCRdb has only the in-frame clones, and not every one. The sample contains over 150,000 clones, roughly 70% of which appear only once. Material for sequencing was PBMCs. Every receptor here comes from a woman aged 25 to 39 in good health and CMV-seronegative. CDR3s include the opening cysteine and the closing phenylalanine or tryptophan. D genes are given only for firm matches. Not all rows give a size; the values are once, few, many and, for expanded clones, a class.

TRBD2	TRBV9	.	TRBJ2-1	CASSVGSSGRSEQFF	TGTGCCAGCAGCGTAGGCTCTAGCGGGAGATCTGAGCAGTTCTTC
TRBD1	TRBV28	once	TRBJ2-1	CASRTGAPYNEQFF	TGTGCCAGCAGGACAGGGGCCCCCTACAATGAGCAGTTCTTC
TRBD2	TRBV7-2	.	TRBJ2-7	CASSSGGLAVYEQYF	TGTGCCAGCAGCTCGGGGGGGCTAGCGGTCTACGAGCAGTACTTC
.	TRBV19	.	TRBJ2-2	CASTGGRVKTGELFF	TGTGCCAGTACCGGGGGGCGGGTTAAAACCGGGGAGCTGTTTTTT
TRBD2	TRBV9	.	TRBJ2-1	CASSYEGGTYNEQFF	TGTGCCAGCAGCTATGAGGGAGGGACCTACAATGAGCAGTTCTTC
TRBD1	TRBV28	.	TRBJ2-3	CASSLGTGGSDTQYF	TGTGCCAGCAGTCTGGGGACAGGGGGATCAGATACGCAGTATTTT
.	TRBV5-6	.	TRBJ2-3	CASSPTNTDTQYF	TGTGCCAGCAGCCCCACTAACACAGATACGCAGTATTTT
.	TRBV4-2	.	TRBJ2-4	CASSQDPGINRGAKNIQYF	TGTGCCAGCAGCCAAGATCCGGGGATCAACCGGGGAGCCAAAAACATTCAGTACTTC
.	TRBV29-1	few	TRBJ2-7	CSVRDTPYEQYF	TGCAGCGTCCGGGACACCCCCTACGAGCAGTACTTC
.	TRBV5-1	.	TRBJ2-3	CASSSGQLTSTDTQYF	TGCGCCAGCAGCTCAGGACAGCTTACTAGCACAGATACGCAGTATTTT
.	TRBV9	.	TRBJ1-4	CASSPGGNFLEKLFF	TGTGCCAGCAGCCCCGGCGGGAACTTCCTTGAAAAACTGTTTTTT
.	TRBV2	.	TRBJ2-5	CASSEQGGGETQYF	TGTGCCAGCAGTGAGCAGGGCGGTGGTGAGACCCAGTACTTC
.	TRBV6-5	.	TRBJ1-5	CASSSFGSGQPQHF	TGTGCCAGCAGTTCCTTCGGTAGCGGGCAGCCCCAGCATTTT
.	TRBV6-1	.	TRBJ2-7	CAGRSTGSFYEQYF	TGTGCCGGACGATCAACAGGGTCTTTCTACGAGCAGTACTTC
TRBD2	TRBV5-1	.	TRBJ2-7	CASSLGGAGGHYEQYF	TGCGCCAGCAGCTTGGGAGGAGCGGGAGGGCACTACGAGCAGTACTTC
TRBD2	TRBV15	.	TRBJ2-2	CATREGLMYSSGIRITGELFF	TGTGCCACCAGGGAAGGACTTATGTATTCTAGCGGGATAAGGATCACCGGGGAGCTGTTTTTT
.	TRBV2	few	TRBJ1-5	CASSGVQRNQPQHF	TGTGCCAGCAGTGGGGTACAGCGCAATCAGCCCCAGCATTTT
TRBD2	TRBV5-1	.	TRBJ2-1	CASSTGTTVYNEQFF	TGCGCCAGCAGTACTGGGACTACCGTTTACAATGAGCAGTTCTTC
.	TRBV7-2	.	TRBJ2-1	CASSSLSWAGSYNEQFF	TGTGCCAGCAGCTCCCTCTCATGGGCGGGAAGCTACAATGAGCAGTTCTTC
TRBD2	TRBV6-1	few	TRBJ2-5	CASSELAGGQETQYF	TGTGCCAGCAGTGAACTAGCGGGGGGGCAAGAGACCCAGTACTTC
.	TRBV5-1	.	TRBJ1-1	CASSLWQNTEAFF	TGCGCCAGCAGCTTGTGGCAGAACACTGAAGCTTTCTTT
.	TRBV30	.	TRBJ2-2	CAWTPASANTGELFF	TGTGCCTGGACTCCGGCAAGCGCGAACACCGGGGAGCTGTTTTTT
.	TRBV4-1	once	TRBJ2-7	CASSQERQSSYEQYF	TGCGCCAGCAGCCAAGAGCGACAGAGCTCCTACGAGCAGTACTTC
TRBD2	TRBV15	.	TRBJ2-1	CATSTGLGNEQFF	TGTGCCACCAGCACAGGACTAGGCAATGAGCAGTTCTTC
TRBD1	TRBV10-3	once	TRBJ1-5	CANRRWDRGGYSNQPQHF	TGTGCCAACCGCCGATGGGACAGGGGGGGTTATAGCAATCAGCCCCAGCATTTT
.	TRBV6-5	.	TRBJ1-1	CASSYSRNTEAFF	TGTGCCAGCAGTTACTCCCGGAACACTGAAGCTTTCTTT
.	TRBV28	.	TRBJ2-1	CASSFSQANEQFF	TGTGCCAGCAGTTTCTCCCAGGCGAATGAGCAGTTCTTC
.	TRBV7-3	.	TRBJ2-5	CASSSGGQETQYF	TGTGCCAGCAGCTCTGGGGGGCAAGAGACCCAGTACTTC
TRBD1	TRBV7-2	.	TRBJ1-2	CASSLEDRGFYGYTF	TGTGCCAGCAGCTTAGAGGACAGGGGATTTTATGGCTACACCTTC
TRBD2	TRBV6-6	.	TRBJ2-1	CASSYSGLAGNNEQFF	TGTGCCAGCAGTTATTCGGGACTAGCGGGGAACAATGAGCAGTTCTTC
TRBD1	TRBV9	.	TRBJ2-7	CASSGRDSDYEQYF	TGTGCCAGCAGCGGCCGGGACAGTGACTACGAGCAGTACTTC
TRBD1	TRBV4-3	.	TRBJ1-4	CASSHRWETGTGNLKLFF	TGCGCCAGCAGCCATCGATGGGAGACCGGGACAGGGAATCTGAAACTGTTTTTT
.	TRBV6-1	.	TRBJ2-1	CASSSGTGTRNEQFF	TGTGCCAGCAGTTCCGGGACAGGGACTAGGAATGAGCAGTTCTTC
.	TRBV6-6	once	TRBJ2-7	CASESDSLYEQYF	TGTGCCAGCGAGTCGGACAGCCTCTACGAGCAGTACTTC
.	TRBV5-8	.	TRBJ2-2	CASRLPRDTANTGELFF	TGTGCCAGCAGGCTACCCCGGGACACCGCGAACACCGGGGAGCTGTTTTTT
.	TRBV28	.	TRBJ2-1	CASSFGRARNEQFF	TGTGCCAGCAGTTTCGGCAGGGCACGGAATGAGCAGTTCTTC
TRBD1	TRBV7-3	.	TRBJ2-1	CASSSTGGTNEQFF	TGTGCCAGCAGCTCAACAGGGGGAACAAATGAGCAGTTCTTC
TRBD1	TRBV19	.	TRBJ2-7	CASSIGGTGGHEQYF	TGTGCCAGTAGTATAGGCGGGACAGGGGGCCACGAGCAGTACTTC
TRBD1	TRBV2	.	TRBJ1-4	CASSATGTGGEKLFF	TGTGCCAGCAGTGCAACCGGGACAGGGGGAGAAAAACTGTTTTTT
TRBD2	TRBV28	.	TRBJ2-1	CASSSRLAGVYNEQFF	TGTGCCAGCAGTAGCAGACTAGCGGGGGTGTACAATGAGCAGTTCTTC
TRBD1	TRBV4-2	.	TRBJ2-1	CASSQLWTGNNEQFF	TGTGCCAGCAGCCAGCTTTGGACAGGAAACAATGAGCAGTTCTTC
.	TRBV4-3	.	TRBJ1-2	CASSQSGNSGYGYTF	TGCGCCAGCAGCCAATCGGGCAATAGCGGCTATGGCTACACCTTC
.	TRBV13	.	TRBJ2-7	CASSSTGLYEQYF	TGTGCCAGCAGCTCCACAGGGCTCTACGAGCAGTACTTC
TRBD2	TRBV7-2	.	TRBJ2-7	CASSFGGGGYEQYF	TGTGCCAGCAGCTTCGGCGGGGGGGGGTACGAGCAGTACTTC
TRBD1	TRBV5-1	.	TRBJ1-5	CASSLQGLREPQHF	TGCGCCAGCAGCTTACAGGGGCTAAGGGAGCCCCAGCATTTT
.	TRBV27	.	TRBJ1-6	CASSLQGPPSPLHF	TGTGCCAGCAGTTTACAGGGTCCCCCCTCACCCCTCCACTTT
.	TRBV6-1	.	TRBJ1-1	CASSERPGAVAEAFF	TGTGCCAGCAGTGAACGGCCAGGGGCCGTGGCTGAAGCTTTCTTT
TRBD2	TRBV5-1	.	TRBJ2-1	CASSLGGLAGVGEQFF	TGCGCCAGCAGCTTGGGGGGACTAGCGGGGGTGGGTGAGCAGTTCTTC
.	TRBV28	.	TRBJ2-7	CASSSLRATIYYEQYF	TGTGCCAGCAGTTCATTGAGGGCTACCATCTACTACGAGCAGTACTTC
TRBD2	TRBV30	.	TRBJ2-7	CAWSATSGSNEQYF	TGTGCCTGGAGTGCTACTAGCGGGAGCAACGAGCAGTACTTC
.	TRBV30	.	TRBJ1-2	CAWRRGNGCTF	TGTGCCTGGAGACGGGGAAATGGCTGCACCTTC
.	TRBV5-4	.	TRBJ1-1	CASSLGGIVTEAFF	TGTGCCAGCAGCTTGGGAGGGATCGTCACTGAAGCTTTCTTT
TRBD2	TRBV5-4	.	TRBJ2-7	CASSKSSGGSYEQYF	TGTGCCAGCAGTAAATCTAGCGGGGGCTCCTACGAGCAGTACTTC